This TCR beta chain was sequenced during a study of T-cell reconstitution after alpha-beta-depleted transplantation in children. The CDR3 runs to 14 residues. Germline CDR1 reads SGHTA; CDR2 reads FQGNSA. With 1 base clipped from V and 7 bases from J, the junction kept 4 bases outside the gene matches. Using unique molecular identifiers, the investigators prepared the TCRbeta library. TCRdb re-analysed the PCR reads in MiXCR, keeping a single row per CDR3 protein. This sample has a few hundred thousand distinct CDR3 sequences, with roughly a tenth found just once. This clonotype was detected ten times or more.

The receptor was derived from a boy under three years old with acute myeloid leukemia, due to receive a stem cell transplant. The V and J genes are TRBV7-2 and TRBJ2-1; TRBD1 matches at 7 bases. Sequences were derived from PBMCs, sampled before TCRalphabeta/CD19-depleted stem cell transplant. The CDR3 sequence: CASSLGGGVNEQFF. In DNA, the CDR3 is TGTGCCAGCAGCTTAGGAGGGGGCGTTAATGAGCAGTTCTTC.